The rows below give T cell receptor beta chains drawn from one sample of a study of T cells in Graves' hyperthyroidism and ophthalmopathy. TCRdb reprocessed the multiplex PCR reads via MiXCR and lists one record per CDR3 protein. This sample has hundreds of thousands of distinct CDR3 sequences; around 14% occur once, and the top ten carry roughly 14%. The specimen was blood. These receptors originate from a woman younger than 30 with Graves' hyperthyroidism. The CDR3 runs from the conserved cysteine through the conserved F or W. Fields, in order: V gene, D gene, clone size, J gene, CDR3 protein, CDR3 DNA. A D gene is named only where the DNA matches it firmly. Expanded clones are given a class, and other clones once, few, many or no size at all.

v_gene: TRBV28; d_gene: TRBD2; abundance: many; j_gene: TRBJ2-3; CDR3aa: CASSSGQGLAGADTQYF; CDR3nt: TGTGCCAGCAGTTCGGGACAGGGACTAGCGGGAGCAGATACGCAGTATTTT
v_gene: TRBV9; d_gene: NA; abundance: NA; j_gene: TRBJ2-5; CDR3aa: CASSVGFFAEETQYF; CDR3nt: TGTGCCAGCAGCGTAGGATTTTTTGCTGAAGAGACCCAGTACTTC
v_gene: TRBV2; d_gene: TRBD2; abundance: many; j_gene: TRBJ2-7; CDR3aa: CASRETSGTYEQYF; CDR3nt: TGTGCCAGCAGAGAGACTAGCGGGACATACGAGCAGTACTTC
v_gene: TRBV11-2; d_gene: NA; abundance: many; j_gene: TRBJ1-2; CDR3aa: CASSSIRGDYGYTF; CDR3nt: TGTGCCAGCAGCTCAATCAGAGGGGACTATGGCTACACCTTC
v_gene: TRBV29-1; d_gene: TRBD1; abundance: few; j_gene: TRBJ1-2; CDR3aa: CSGMAGGPYGYTF; CDR3nt: TGCAGCGGTATGGCAGGGGGGCCCTATGGCTACACCTTC
v_gene: TRBV28; d_gene: NA; abundance: many; j_gene: TRBJ1-2; CDR3aa: CASSLAPYGYTF; CDR3nt: TGTGCCAGCAGTTTAGCCCCCTATGGCTACACCTTC
v_gene: TRBV20-1; d_gene: NA; abundance: NA; j_gene: TRBJ2-1; CDR3aa: CSARPLTTAYSEQFF; CDR3nt: TGCAGTGCTAGACCTCTAACTACCGCCTATAGTGAGCAGTTCTTC
v_gene: TRBV10-3; d_gene: NA; abundance: NA; j_gene: TRBJ1-2; CDR3aa: CAISRDKVNYGYTF; CDR3nt: TGTGCCATCAGTAGGGACAAAGTAAACTATGGCTACACCTTC
v_gene: TRBV27; d_gene: NA; abundance: NA; j_gene: TRBJ1-1; CDR3aa: CASSSRGRRNEAFF; CDR3nt: TGTGCCAGCAGTTCGAGAGGGCGCCGTAATGAAGCTTTCTTT
v_gene: TRBV18; d_gene: NA; abundance: NA; j_gene: TRBJ1-1; CDR3aa: CASSPPSGENTEAFF; CDR3nt: TGTGCCAGCTCACCACCGTCGGGCGAGAACACTGAAGCTTTCTTT
v_gene: TRBV19; d_gene: TRBD1; abundance: NA; j_gene: TRBJ2-4; CDR3aa: CASSRTGVPLAKNIQYF; CDR3nt: TGTGCCAGTAGCCGGACAGGGGTCCCCCTAGCCAAAAACATTCAGTACTTC
v_gene: TRBV5-5; d_gene: NA; abundance: few; j_gene: TRBJ2-2; CDR3aa: CASSFLDRGNTGELFF; CDR3nt: TGTGCCAGCAGCTTCCTGGACCGAGGGAACACCGGGGAGCTGTTTTTT
v_gene: TRBV28; d_gene: TRBD2; abundance: NA; j_gene: TRBJ2-2; CDR3aa: CASSRTGGRSGNTGELFF; CDR3nt: TGTGCCAGCAGTCGTACTGGCGGGAGATCCGGGAACACCGGGGAGCTGTTTTTT
v_gene: TRBV14; d_gene: NA; abundance: few; j_gene: TRBJ1-2; CDR3aa: CASSRPSVDTSLVGYTF; CDR3nt: TGTGCCAGCAGCCGCCCCTCAGTGGACACCTCACTGGTGGGCTACACCTTC
v_gene: TRBV5-1; d_gene: TRBD2; abundance: NA; j_gene: TRBJ2-5; CDR3aa: CASRTTSRETQYF; CDR3nt: TGCGCCAGCCGCACGACTAGCCGAGAGACCCAGTACTTC
v_gene: TRBV7-2; d_gene: TRBD1; abundance: many; j_gene: TRBJ1-5; CDR3aa: CASSPDRAEPQHF; CDR3nt: TGTGCCAGCAGCCCTGACAGGGCTGAGCCCCAGCATTTT
v_gene: TRBV10-3; d_gene: TRBD1; abundance: NA; j_gene: TRBJ1-2; CDR3aa: CAISGIGTGGSVGYTF; CDR3nt: TGTGCCATCAGTGGAATCGGGACAGGGGGCTCGGTTGGCTACACCTTC
v_gene: TRBV12-3/TRBV12-4; d_gene: NA; abundance: many; j_gene: TRBJ1-2; CDR3aa: CASSRITGRLLGYTF; CDR3nt: TGTGCCAGCAGCCGAATAACAGGCCGACTCCTTGGCTACACCTTC
v_gene: TRBV2; d_gene: TRBD1; abundance: few; j_gene: TRBJ1-6; CDR3aa: CASSDVDRGEILHF; CDR3nt: TGTGCCAGCAGTGATGTAGACAGGGGCGAAATTCTCCACTTT
v_gene: TRBV28; d_gene: NA; abundance: many; j_gene: TRBJ2-3; CDR3aa: CASKILGGLSTDTQYF; CDR3nt: TGTGCCTCGAAAATTTTAGGGGGACTAAGCACAGATACGCAGTATTTT
v_gene: TRBV29-1; d_gene: NA; abundance: few; j_gene: TRBJ2-1; CDR3aa: CSGGADQQFF; CDR3nt: TGCAGCGGGGGGGCGGACCAGCAGTTCTTC
v_gene: TRBV12-3/TRBV12-4; d_gene: TRBD1; abundance: NA; j_gene: TRBJ1-1; CDR3aa: CASSVPGQGRTEAFF; CDR3nt: TGTGCCAGCAGTGTTCCGGGACAGGGAAGGACTGAAGCTTTCTTT
v_gene: TRBV5-1; d_gene: NA; abundance: many; j_gene: TRBJ2-5; CDR3aa: CASSLGQGRGETQYF; CDR3nt: TGCGCCAGCAGCTTGGGGCAGGGACGTGGAGAGACCCAGTACTTC
v_gene: TRBV28; d_gene: NA; abundance: NA; j_gene: TRBJ2-1; CDR3aa: CASSAPRVYNEQFF; CDR3nt: TGTGCCAGCAGTGCCCCGCGGGTCTACAATGAGCAGTTCTTC
v_gene: TRBV3-1; d_gene: TRBD1; abundance: NA; j_gene: TRBJ2-7; CDR3aa: CASSQKGTGGDEQYF; CDR3nt: TGTGCCAGCAGCCAAAAAGGGACAGGGGGCGACGAGCAGTACTTC
v_gene: TRBV7-2; d_gene: NA; abundance: NA; j_gene: TRBJ2-2; CDR3aa: CASSPRGRDTGELFF; CDR3nt: TGTGCCAGCAGCCCGAGAGGGCGCGACACCGGGGAGCTGTTTTTT
v_gene: TRBV28; d_gene: NA; abundance: many; j_gene: TRBJ2-1; CDR3aa: CASSLGDSSEQFF; CDR3nt: TGTGCCAGCAGTTTGGGTGACAGTTCGGAGCAGTTCTTC
v_gene: TRBV19; d_gene: NA; abundance: few; j_gene: TRBJ1-1; CDR3aa: CASSIGPLEFTEAFF; CDR3nt: TGTGCCAGTAGTATTGGACCGCTTGAATTCACTGAAGCTTTCTTT
v_gene: TRBV3-1; d_gene: NA; abundance: many; j_gene: TRBJ2-1; CDR3aa: CASSQEGAFYNEQFF; CDR3nt: TGTGCCAGCAGCCAAGAAGGAGCGTTCTACAATGAGCAGTTCTTC
v_gene: TRBV4-1; d_gene: NA; abundance: NA; j_gene: TRBJ1-1; CDR3aa: CASRAMVGGTRRNTEAFF; CDR3nt: TGCGCCAGCCGAGCAATGGTCGGGGGGACGAGGAGGAACACTGAAGCTTTCTTT
v_gene: TRBV28; d_gene: NA; abundance: many; j_gene: TRBJ1-1; CDR3aa: CASSLAIAEAFF; CDR3nt: TGTGCCAGCAGCCTGGCAATCGCTGAAGCTTTCTTT
v_gene: TRBV3-1; d_gene: NA; abundance: many; j_gene: TRBJ2-1; CDR3aa: CASSHLSYNEQFF; CDR3nt: TGTGCCAGCAGCCATTTATCCTACAATGAGCAGTTCTTC
v_gene: TRBV19; d_gene: NA; abundance: NA; j_gene: TRBJ2-7; CDR3aa: CASSMRDNSYEQYF; CDR3nt: TGTGCCAGTAGTATGAGGGATAACTCCTACGAGCAGTACTTC